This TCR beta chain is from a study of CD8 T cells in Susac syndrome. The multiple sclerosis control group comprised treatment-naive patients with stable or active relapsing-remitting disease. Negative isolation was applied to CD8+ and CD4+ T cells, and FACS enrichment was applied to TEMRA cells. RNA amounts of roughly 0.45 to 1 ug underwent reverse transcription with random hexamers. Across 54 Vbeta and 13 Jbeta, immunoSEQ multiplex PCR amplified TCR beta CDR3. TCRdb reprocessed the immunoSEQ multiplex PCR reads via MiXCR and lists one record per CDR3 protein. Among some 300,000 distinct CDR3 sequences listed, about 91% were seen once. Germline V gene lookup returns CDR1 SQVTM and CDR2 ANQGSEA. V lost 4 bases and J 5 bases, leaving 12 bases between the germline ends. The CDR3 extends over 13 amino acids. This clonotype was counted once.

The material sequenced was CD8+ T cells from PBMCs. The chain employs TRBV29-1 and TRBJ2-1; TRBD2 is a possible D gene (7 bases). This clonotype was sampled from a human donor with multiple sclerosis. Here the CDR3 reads CSVGGGLNNEQFF. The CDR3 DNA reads TGCAGCGTTGGGGGGGGCCTAAACAATGAGCAGTTCTTC.